This is a list of T cell receptor beta chains from one sample in a study of PD-1 blockade in classical Hodgkin lymphoma. Libraries were prepared by immunoSEQ multiplex PCR; TCRdb keeps only in-frame clonotypes and omits some of them. In the table there are 80,000 to 100,000 clones, more than 80% of which are singletons. Sequencing was performed on peripheral blood mononuclear cells (PBMCs), taken before the second cycle of nivolumab. The origin of the receptors is a human donor with classical Hodgkin lymphoma. Both conserved end residues are part of each CDR3. A D gene is named only where the DNA matches it firmly. The size field is filled for only some rows; it gives once, few, many or a size class.

d_call | clone_size | j_call | v_call | cdr3_nt | cdr3_aa
NA | NA | TRBJ2-5 | TRBV7-2 | TGTGCCAGCAGCTTCTCGATGGAGACCCAGTACTTC | CASSFSMETQYF
TRBD2 | NA | TRBJ2-1 | TRBV2 | TGTGCCAGCGGGGTAGCGGGAGGGCATGAGCAGTTCTTC | CASGVAGGHEQFF
TRBD1 | NA | TRBJ2-7 | TRBV5-6 | TGTGCCAGCAGCTTGCTCGGGACAGGGAACTACGAGCAGTACTTC | CASSLLGTGNYEQYF
TRBD1 | once | TRBJ1-5 | TRBV5-1 | TGCGCCAGCAGCCCGGGACAGGGAATCCAGCCCCAGCATTTT | CASSPGQGIQPQHF
NA | once | TRBJ2-7 | TRBV5-1 | TGCGCCAGCAGTCGTAGCGGAGAACCCTACGAGCAGTACTTC | CASSRSGEPYEQYF
NA | NA | TRBJ2-1 | TRBV14 | TGTGCCAGCAGCCAAGAATGGATCAGGGTCAATGAGCAGTTCTTC | CASSQEWIRVNEQFF
TRBD2 | NA | TRBJ2-5 | TRBV6-5 | TGTGCCAGCAGTTACTCATCGGGGGGTCGGGAGACCCAGTACTTC | CASSYSSGGRETQYF
NA | NA | TRBJ2-7 | TRBV11-3 | TGTGCCAGCAGCTTAGGCCCAGACTACGAGCAGTACTTC | CASSLGPDYEQYF
TRBD2 | NA | TRBJ2-3 | TRBV9 | TGTGCCAGCAGCACTCGGACTAGCGGGACGGCAGATACGCAGTATTTT | CASSTRTSGTADTQYF
TRBD2 | NA | TRBJ2-1 | TRBV6-1 | TGTGCCAGCAGTGAAGCCCTGCGGGAGGTACGAAATGAGCAGTTCTTC | CASSEALREVRNEQFF
NA | NA | TRBJ2-1 | TRBV5-1 | TGCGCCAGCAGCTTGCATACTAGCAGGGAGCAGTTCTTC | CASSLHTSREQFF
TRBD1 | NA | TRBJ2-7 | TRBV10-3 | TGTGCCATCAGTGAGCTACAGGGGTGGAACGACGAGCAGTACTTC | CAISELQGWNDEQYF
NA | few | TRBJ2-2 | TRBV6-4 | TGTGCCAGCAGTGACTGGGACACCGGGGAGCTGTTTTTT | CASSDWDTGELFF
TRBD2 | many | TRBJ2-7 | TRBV4-2 | TGTGCCAGCAGCCGAGCTAGCGGGGGAGCCTACGAGCAGTACTTC | CASSRASGGAYEQYF
NA | few | TRBJ1-4 | TRBV19 | TGTGCCAGTAAGGCCGGGGCTCTCACTAATGAAAAACTGTTTTTT | CASKAGALTNEKLFF
TRBD2 | NA | TRBJ2-7 | TRBV9 | TGTGCCAGCAGTCTTGGGGTAGCGGGTATTGACGAGCAGTACTTC | CASSLGVAGIDEQYF
NA | NA | TRBJ2-3 | TRBV28 | TGTGCCAGCAGTTTATTCGGGGTCGAGGGCACAGATACGCAGTATTTT | CASSLFGVEGTDTQYF
NA | NA | TRBJ1-2 | TRBV19 | TGTGCCAGTAGTATAGTTTCCGCGGCGTATGGCTACACCTTC | CASSIVSAAYGYTF
NA | few | TRBJ1-2 | TRBV10-3 | TGTGCCATCAGTGAGTTTTGGGGTGGCTACACCTTC | CAISEFWGGYTF
NA | NA | TRBJ2-6 | TRBV28 | TGTGCCAGCAGTTTACTGGGGGGTTCTGGGGCCAACGTCCTGACTTTC | CASSLLGGSGANVLTF
TRBD2 | NA | TRBJ2-3 | TRBV5-4 | TGTGCCAGCAGCTTGACTAGCGATCCTCGAGATACGCAGTATTTT | CASSLTSDPRDTQYF
NA | NA | TRBJ1-1 | TRBV4-1 | TGCGCCAGCAGCCAAAACCCACAGGTCAACACTGAAGCTTTCTTT | CASSQNPQVNTEAFF
TRBD2 | NA | TRBJ2-2 | TRBV4-2 | TGTGCCAGCAGCCCAGCGGGAGGGAACACCGGGGAGCTGTTTTTT | CASSPAGGNTGELFF
NA | NA | TRBJ1-3 | TRBV5-4 | TGTGCCAGCAGCTTTGGGACTGCGGGTGGGAACACCATATATTTT | CASSFGTAGGNTIYF